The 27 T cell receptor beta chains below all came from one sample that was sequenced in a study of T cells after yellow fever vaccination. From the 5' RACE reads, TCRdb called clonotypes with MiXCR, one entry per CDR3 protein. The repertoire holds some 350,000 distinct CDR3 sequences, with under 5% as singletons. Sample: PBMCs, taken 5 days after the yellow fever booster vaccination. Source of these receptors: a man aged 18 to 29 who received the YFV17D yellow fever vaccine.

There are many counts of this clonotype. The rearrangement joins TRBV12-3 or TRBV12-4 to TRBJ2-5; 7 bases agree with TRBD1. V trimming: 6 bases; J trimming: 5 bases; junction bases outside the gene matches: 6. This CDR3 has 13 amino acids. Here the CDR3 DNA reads TGTGCCAGCAGCGGACAGGTGGGGGAGACCCAGTACTTC. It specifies CASSGQVGETQYF.

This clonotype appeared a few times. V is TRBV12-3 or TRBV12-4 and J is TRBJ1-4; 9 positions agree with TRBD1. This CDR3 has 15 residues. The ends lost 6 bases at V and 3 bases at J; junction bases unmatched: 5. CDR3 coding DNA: TGTGCCAGCAGCCGGACAGGGGCCCCTAATGAAAAACTGTTTTTT. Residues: CASSRTGAPNEKLFF.

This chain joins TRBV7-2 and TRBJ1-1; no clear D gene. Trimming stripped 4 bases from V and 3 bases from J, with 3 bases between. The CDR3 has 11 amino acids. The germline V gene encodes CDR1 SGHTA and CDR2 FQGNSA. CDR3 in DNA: TGTGCCAGCAGCTCCTACACTGAAGCTTTCTTT. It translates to CASSSYTEAFF.

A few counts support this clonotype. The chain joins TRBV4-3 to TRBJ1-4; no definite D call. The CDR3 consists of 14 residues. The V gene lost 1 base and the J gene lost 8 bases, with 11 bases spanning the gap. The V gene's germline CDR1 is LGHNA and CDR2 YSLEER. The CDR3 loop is CASSQVGSGEKLFF. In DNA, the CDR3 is TGCGCCAGCAGCCAAGTTGGTTCGGGGGAAAAACTGTTTTTT.

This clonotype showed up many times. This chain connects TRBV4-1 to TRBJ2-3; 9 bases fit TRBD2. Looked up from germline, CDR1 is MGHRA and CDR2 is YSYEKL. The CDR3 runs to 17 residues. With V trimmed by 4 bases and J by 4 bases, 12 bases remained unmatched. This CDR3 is CASSPSRLAGTADTQYF. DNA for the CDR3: TGCGCCAGCAGCCCCTCTAGGCTAGCGGGGACGGCAGATACGCAGTATTTT.

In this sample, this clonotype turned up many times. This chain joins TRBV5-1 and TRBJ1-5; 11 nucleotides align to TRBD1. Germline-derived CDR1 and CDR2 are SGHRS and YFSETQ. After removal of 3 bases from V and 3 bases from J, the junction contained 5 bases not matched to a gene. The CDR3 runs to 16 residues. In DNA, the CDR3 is TGCGCCAGCAGCTCCGGGACAGGGGGTCCCAATCAGCCCCAGCATTTT. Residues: CASSSGTGGPNQPQHF. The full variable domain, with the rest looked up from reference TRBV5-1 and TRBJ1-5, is KAGVTQTPRYLIKTRGQQVTLSCSPISGHRSVSWYQQTPGQGLQFLFEYFSETQRNKGNFPGRFSGRQFSNSRSEMNVSTLELGDSALYLCASSSGTGGPNQPQHFGDGTRLSIL.

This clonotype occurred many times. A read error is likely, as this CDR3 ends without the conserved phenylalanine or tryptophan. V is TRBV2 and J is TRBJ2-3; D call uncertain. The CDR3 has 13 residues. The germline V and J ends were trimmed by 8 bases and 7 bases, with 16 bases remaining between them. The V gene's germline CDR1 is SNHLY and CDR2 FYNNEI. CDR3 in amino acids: CASQDPDPNTQYC. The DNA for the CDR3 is TGTGCCAGCCAGGACCCCGATCCCAATACGCAGTATTGT.

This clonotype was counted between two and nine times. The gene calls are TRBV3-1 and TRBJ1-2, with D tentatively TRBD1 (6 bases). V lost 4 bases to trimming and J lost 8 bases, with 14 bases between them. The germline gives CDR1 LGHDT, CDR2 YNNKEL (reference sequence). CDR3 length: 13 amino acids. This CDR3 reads CASSRAQGRGYTF. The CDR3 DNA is TGTGCCAGCAGCCGCGCACAGGGAAGGGGCTACACCTTC.

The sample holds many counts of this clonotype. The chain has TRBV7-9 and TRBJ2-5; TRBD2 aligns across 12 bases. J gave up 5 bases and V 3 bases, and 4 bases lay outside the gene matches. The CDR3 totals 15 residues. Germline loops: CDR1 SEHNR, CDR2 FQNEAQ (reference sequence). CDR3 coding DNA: TGTGCCAGCAGCTTTCTAGCGGGGGGGCTGGAGACCCAGTACTTC. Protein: CASSFLAGGLETQYF. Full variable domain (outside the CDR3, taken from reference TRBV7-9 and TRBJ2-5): DTGVSQNPRHKITKRGQNVTFRCDPISEHNRLYWYRQTLGQGPEFLTYFQNEAQLEKSRLLSDRFSAERPKGSFSTLEIQRTEQGDSAMYLCASSFLAGGLETQYFGPGTRLLVL.

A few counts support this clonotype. CDR3 residues: CASSQEKGDTQYF. In nucleotides, the CDR3 is TGTGCCAGCAGCCAAGAAAAGGGGGATACGCAGTATTTT. V usage is TRBV4-2 and J usage is TRBJ2-3; D is perhaps TRBD1 (5 bases). Germline CDR1 is LGHNA and CDR2 is YNFKEQ. The CDR3 length is 13 residues. Trimming shortened V by 0 bases and J by 6 bases, and 7 bases separated the two germline ends.

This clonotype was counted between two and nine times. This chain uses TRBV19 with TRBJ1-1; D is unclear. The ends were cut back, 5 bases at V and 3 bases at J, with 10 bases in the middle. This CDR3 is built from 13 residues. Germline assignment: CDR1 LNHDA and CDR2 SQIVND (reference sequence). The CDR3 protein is CASSSAGDTEAFF. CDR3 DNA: TGTGCCAGTAGTTCAGCCGGGGACACTGAAGCTTTCTTT.

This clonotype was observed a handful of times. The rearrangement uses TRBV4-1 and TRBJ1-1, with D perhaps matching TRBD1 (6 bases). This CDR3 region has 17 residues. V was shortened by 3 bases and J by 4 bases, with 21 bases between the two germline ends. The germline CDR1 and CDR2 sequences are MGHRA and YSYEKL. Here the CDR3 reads CASSHRGFYEGVTEAFF. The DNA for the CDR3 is TGCGCCAGCAGCCATAGGGGGTTTTACGAGGGGGTCACTGAAGCTTTCTTT.

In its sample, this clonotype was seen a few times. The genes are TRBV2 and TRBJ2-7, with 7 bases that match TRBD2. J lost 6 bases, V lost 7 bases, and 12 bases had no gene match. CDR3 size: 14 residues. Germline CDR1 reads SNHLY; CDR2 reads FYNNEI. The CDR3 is CASNRQGGPGEQYV. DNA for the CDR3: TGTGCCAGCAATAGGCAGGGAGGGCCAGGCGAGCAGTACGTC.

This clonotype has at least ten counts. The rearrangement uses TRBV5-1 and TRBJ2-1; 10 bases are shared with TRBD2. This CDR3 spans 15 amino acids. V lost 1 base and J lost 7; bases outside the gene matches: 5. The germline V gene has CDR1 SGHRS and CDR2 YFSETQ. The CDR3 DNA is TGCGCCAGCAGCTTGATCACTAGCGGGGCGAATGAGCAGTTCTTC. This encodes CASSLITSGANEQFF.

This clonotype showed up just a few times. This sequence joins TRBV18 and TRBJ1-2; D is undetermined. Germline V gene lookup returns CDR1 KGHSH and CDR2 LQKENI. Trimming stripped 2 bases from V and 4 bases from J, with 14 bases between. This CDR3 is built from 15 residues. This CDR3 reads CASSPGRGPSYGYTF. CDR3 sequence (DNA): TGTGCCAGCTCACCAGGGCGAGGACCTAGCTATGGCTACACCTTC. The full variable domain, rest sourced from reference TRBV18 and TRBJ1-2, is NAGVMQNPRHLVRRRGQEARLRCSPMKGHSHVYWYRQLPEEGLKFMVYLQKENIIDESGMPKERFSAEFPKEGPSILRIQQVVRGDSAAYFCASSPGRGPSYGYTFGSGTRLTVV.

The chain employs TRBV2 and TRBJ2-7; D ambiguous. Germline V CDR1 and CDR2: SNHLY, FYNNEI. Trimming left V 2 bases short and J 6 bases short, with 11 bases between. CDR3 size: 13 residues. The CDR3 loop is CASSEQLDLEQYF. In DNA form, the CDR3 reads TGTGCCAGCAGTGAACAGCTCGACCTCGAGCAGTACTTC.

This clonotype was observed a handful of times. The CDR3 spells CASSPPLEETQYF. The CDR3 nucleotides read TGTGCCAGCAGTCCTCCGTTAGAAGAGACCCAGTACTTC. The chain couples TRBV6-5 to TRBJ2-5; D not resolved. The V gene lost 5 bases and the J gene lost 3 bases, with 10 bases spanning the gap. CDR3 size: 13 residues. CDR1 is MNHEY, CDR2 SVGAGI, per germline.

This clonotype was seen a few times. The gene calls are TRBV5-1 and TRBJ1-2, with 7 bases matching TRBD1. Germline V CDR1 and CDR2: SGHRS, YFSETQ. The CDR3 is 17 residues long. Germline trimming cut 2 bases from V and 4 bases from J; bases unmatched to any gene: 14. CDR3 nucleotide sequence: TGCGCCAGCAGCTTCGACGCCGCCGGGACAGCCTTCTATGGCTACACCTTC. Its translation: CASSFDAAGTAFYGYTF.

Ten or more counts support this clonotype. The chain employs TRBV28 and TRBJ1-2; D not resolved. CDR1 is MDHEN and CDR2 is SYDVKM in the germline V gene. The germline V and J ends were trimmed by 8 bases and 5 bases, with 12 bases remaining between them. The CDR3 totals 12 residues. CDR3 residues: CASSISFYGYTF. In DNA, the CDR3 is TGTGCCAGCTCGATCAGCTTTTATGGCTACACCTTC.

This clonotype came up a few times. DNA for the CDR3: TGTGCCAGCAGCTTAGTACGGGGGGCCTGGGAGCAGTACTTC. It translates to CASSLVRGAWEQYF. This rearrangement joins TRBV7-2 to TRBJ2-7; perhaps TRBD2 as D (7 bases). CDR1 and CDR2 (germline): SGHTA, FQGNSA. The CDR3 consists of 14 residues. The V end lost 1 base, the J end lost 7 bases, and 14 bases lay between the germline ends.

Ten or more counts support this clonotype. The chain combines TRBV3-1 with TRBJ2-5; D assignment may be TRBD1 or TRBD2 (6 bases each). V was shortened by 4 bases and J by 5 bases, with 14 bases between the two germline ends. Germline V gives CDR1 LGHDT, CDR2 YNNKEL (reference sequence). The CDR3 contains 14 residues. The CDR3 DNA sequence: TGTGCCAGCAGCCCTGGGGGGCCACGGGAGACCCAGTACTTC. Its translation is CASSPGGPRETQYF.

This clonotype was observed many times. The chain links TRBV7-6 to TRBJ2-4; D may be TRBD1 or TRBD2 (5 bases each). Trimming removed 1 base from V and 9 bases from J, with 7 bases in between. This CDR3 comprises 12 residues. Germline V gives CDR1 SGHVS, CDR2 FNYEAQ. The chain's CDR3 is CASSLGDGIQYF. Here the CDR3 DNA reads TGTGCCAGCAGCTTAGGGGACGGCATTCAGTACTTC.

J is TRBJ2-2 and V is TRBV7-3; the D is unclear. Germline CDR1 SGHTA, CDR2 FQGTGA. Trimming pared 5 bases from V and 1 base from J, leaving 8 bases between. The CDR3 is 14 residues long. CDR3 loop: CASSPNGNTGELFF. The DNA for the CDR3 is TGTGCCAGCAGCCCGAATGGGAACACCGGGGAGCTGTTTTTT.

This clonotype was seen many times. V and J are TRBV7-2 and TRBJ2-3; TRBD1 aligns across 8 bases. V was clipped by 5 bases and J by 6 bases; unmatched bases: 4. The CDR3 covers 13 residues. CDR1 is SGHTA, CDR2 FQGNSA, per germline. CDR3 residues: CASSDRGSDTQYF. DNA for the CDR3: TGTGCCAGCAGCGACAGGGGCTCGGATACGCAGTATTTT.

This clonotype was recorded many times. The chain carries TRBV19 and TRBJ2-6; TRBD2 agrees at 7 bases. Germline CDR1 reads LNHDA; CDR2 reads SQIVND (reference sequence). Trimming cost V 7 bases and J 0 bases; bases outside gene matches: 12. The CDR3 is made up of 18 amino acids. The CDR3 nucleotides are TGTGCCAGTACTGGGAGGGGTGGCTCCAGCTCTGGGGCCAACGTCCTGACTTTC. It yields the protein CASTGRGGSSSGANVLTF.

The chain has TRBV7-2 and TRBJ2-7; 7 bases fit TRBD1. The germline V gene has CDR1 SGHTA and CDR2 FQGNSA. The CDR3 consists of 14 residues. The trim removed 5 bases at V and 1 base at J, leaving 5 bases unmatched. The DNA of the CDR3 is TGTGCCAGCAGCACCCGACAGGGATCCTACGAGCAGTACTTC. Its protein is CASSTRQGSYEQYF.

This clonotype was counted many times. CDR3 protein: CASSRGGRHYGYTF. In DNA form, the CDR3 reads TGTGCCAGCAGCCGTGGAGGACGGCACTATGGCTACACCTTC. V gene TRBV7-6 combines with J gene TRBJ1-2, with D hard to call. The CDR3 loop spans 14 amino acids. Trimming removed 5 bases from V and 3 bases from J, with 13 bases in between. Germline V CDR1 and CDR2: SGHVS, FNYEAQ.